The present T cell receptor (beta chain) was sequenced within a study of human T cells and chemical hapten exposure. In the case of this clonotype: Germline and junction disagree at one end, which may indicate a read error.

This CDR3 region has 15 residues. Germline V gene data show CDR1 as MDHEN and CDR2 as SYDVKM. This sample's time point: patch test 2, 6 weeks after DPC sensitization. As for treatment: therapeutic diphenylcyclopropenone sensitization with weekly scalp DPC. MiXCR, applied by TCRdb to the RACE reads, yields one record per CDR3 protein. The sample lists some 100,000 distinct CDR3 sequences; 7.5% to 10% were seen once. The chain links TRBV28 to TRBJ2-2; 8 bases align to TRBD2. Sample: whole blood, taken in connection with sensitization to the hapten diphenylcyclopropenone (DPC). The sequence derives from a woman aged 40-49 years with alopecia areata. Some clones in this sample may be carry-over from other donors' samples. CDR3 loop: CVSSPTGLGTGELFF. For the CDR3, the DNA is TGTGTCAGCAGTCCCACGGGACTAGGCACCGGGGAGCTGTTTTTT.